What follows is one TCR beta chain and its context. These data belong to a study of blood T cell repertoires in COVID-19. In the study overall: Collection of acute and convalescent COVID-19 samples took place in the United States, Italy and Spain. The analysed material was cDNA or gDNA that came from T cells, B-cell-depleted T cells, or PBMCs.

Clones were sequenced by immunoSEQ multiplex PCR, and TCRdb holds only the in-frame ones, with some missing. The repertoire includes tens of thousands of clones, 70% to 90% of them detected once, and about 2.1% sits in the top ten. The receptor was derived from a man aged 30 to 45 with acute or convalescent COVID-19. Sequencing was done on a sample of peripheral blood.

Written as DNA, the CDR3 is TGTGCCAGCAGCCAAGAAGGTCGGGAGGGGCAGTACTTC. It codes for CASSQEGREGQYF. The V call is TRBV3-1 (or the pseudogene TRBV3-2), the J call TRBJ2-7; 8 bases match TRBD2. This CDR3 is 13 amino acids long. J was trimmed by 9 bases and V by 0 bases; bases with no gene match: 4. CDR1 is LGHDT, CDR2 YNNKEL, per germline (reference sequence).